The TCR beta chain described here comes from a study of T-cell memory formation after mild COVID-19. Study details: TCR clusters showed largely donor specificity. Whole-study results and caveats: Contracting CD4+ clones were located mainly in CM and EM, and CD8+ clones in EMRA.

The CDR3 runs 12 residues. From germline, CDR1 is KGHSH and CDR2 LQKENI. Deletions cut 4 bases from V and 5 bases from J, with 8 bases between. TCRdb independently ran MiXCR on the 5' RACE reads; one entry per CDR3 protein. The sample consists of 250,000 or so distinct CDR3 sequences, roughly 10% of them appearing once. Comment on this clonotype: Its antigen is currently unknown.

V usage is TRBV18 and J usage is TRBJ1-1; no reliable D call. The TCR was taken from a man aged 18 to 30 who had mild COVID-19 (a few samples of this study predate the infection). Cell type and time point are not known. The sample comprised PBMCs or a T cell subset sorted from them (not recorded which). DNA for the CDR3: TGTGCCAGCTCACATTACCGGACTGAAGCTTTCTTT. It translates to CASSHYRTEAFF.